This T cell receptor (beta chain) appears in the sequencing data of a study of T cells after yellow fever vaccination. Study-wide background: Libraries from low-cell-number fractions were prepared with the SMART-Seq v4 Ultra Low Input RNA kit. Overall study findings and caveats: Clonotypes appearing in both CD4 and CD8 compartments existed, and their share was small. After the booster, 96% of CD4 and about 90% of CD8 primary-response clones were re-detected.

The 5'RACE template-switching step produced TCR cDNA and added a universal primer site and UMIs. TCRdb re-derived calls from the 5' RACE reads in MiXCR, one entry per CDR3 protein. Of about 340,000 distinct CDR3 sequences in the sample, around 12% were seen once. This clonotype showed up just a few times. Its antigen is still unknown. Germline V gene sequence: CDR1 SNHLY, CDR2 FYNNEI. V dropped 5 bases and J dropped 6 bases, with 13 bases sitting between them. The CDR3 consists of 13 residues. V is TRBV2 and J is TRBJ1-1; maybe TRBD1 (5 bases). The TCR originated in a man aged 18 to 30 who received the YFV17D yellow fever vaccine. The sequences come from CD4+ T cells sorted from PBMCs, collected 15 days after the yellow fever booster vaccination. The CDR3 reads CASSHQWDAEAFF. In DNA, the CDR3 is TGTGCCAGCAGTCATCAGTGGGACGCTGAAGCTTTCTTT.